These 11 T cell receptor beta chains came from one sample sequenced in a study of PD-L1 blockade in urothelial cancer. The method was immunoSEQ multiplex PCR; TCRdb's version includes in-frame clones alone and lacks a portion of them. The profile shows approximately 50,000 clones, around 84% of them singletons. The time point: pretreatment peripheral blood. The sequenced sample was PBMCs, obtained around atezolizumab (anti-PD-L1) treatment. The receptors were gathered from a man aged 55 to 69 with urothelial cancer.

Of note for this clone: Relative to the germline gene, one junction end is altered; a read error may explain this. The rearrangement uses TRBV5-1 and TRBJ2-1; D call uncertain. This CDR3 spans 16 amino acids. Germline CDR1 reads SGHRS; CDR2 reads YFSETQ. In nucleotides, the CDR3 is TGCGCCAGCAGTCCCTCCCCCCCTCCTACCTACGATGAGCAGTTCTTC. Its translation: CASSPSPPPTYDEQFF.

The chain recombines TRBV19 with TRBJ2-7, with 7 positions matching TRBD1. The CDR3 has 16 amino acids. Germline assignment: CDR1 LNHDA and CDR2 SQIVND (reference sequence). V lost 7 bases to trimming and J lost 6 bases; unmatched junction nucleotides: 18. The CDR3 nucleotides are TGTGCCAGTACTCCGACAGGGAGAGTACGTCCGGGCGAGCAGTACTTC. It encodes CASTPTGRVRPGEQYF.

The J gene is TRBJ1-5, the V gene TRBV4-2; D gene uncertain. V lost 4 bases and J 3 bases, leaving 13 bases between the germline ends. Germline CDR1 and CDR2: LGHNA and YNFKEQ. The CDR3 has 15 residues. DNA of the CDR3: TGTGCCAGCAGCCTCAATTCGGGGTTCAATCAGCCCCAGCATTTT. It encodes CASSLNSGFNQPQHF.

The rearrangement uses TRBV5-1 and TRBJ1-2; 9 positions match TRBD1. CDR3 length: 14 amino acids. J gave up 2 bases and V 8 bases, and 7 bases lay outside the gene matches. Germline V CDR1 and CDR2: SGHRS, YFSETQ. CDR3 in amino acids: CASSTGQGNYGYTF. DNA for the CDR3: TGCGCCAGTAGTACGGGACAGGGAAACTATGGCTACACCTTC.

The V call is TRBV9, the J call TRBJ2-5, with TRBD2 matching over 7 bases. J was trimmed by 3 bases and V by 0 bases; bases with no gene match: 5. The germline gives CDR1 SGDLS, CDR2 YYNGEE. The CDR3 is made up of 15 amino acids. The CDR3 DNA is TGTGCCAGCAGCGTAGGGGGGAGGGTAGAAGAGACCCAGTACTTC. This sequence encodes CASSVGGRVEETQYF.

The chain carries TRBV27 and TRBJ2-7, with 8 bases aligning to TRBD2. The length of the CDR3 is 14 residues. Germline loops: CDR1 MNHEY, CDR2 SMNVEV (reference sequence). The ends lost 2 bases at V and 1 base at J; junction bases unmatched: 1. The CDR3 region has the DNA TGTGCCAGCAGTTTAATAGCGGGATCCTACGAGCAGTACTTC. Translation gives CASSLIAGSYEQYF.

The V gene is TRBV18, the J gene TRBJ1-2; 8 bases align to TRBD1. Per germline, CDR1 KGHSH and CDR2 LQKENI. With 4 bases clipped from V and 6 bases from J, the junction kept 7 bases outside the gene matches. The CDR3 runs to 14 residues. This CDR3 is CASSLDRELHGYTF. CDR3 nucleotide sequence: TGTGCCAGCTCACTGGACAGGGAGCTGCATGGCTACACCTTC.

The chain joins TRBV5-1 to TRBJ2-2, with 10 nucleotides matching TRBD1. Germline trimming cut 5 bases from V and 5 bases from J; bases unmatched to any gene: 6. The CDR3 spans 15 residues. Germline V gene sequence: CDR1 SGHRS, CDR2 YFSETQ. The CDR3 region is CASRRTGGDTGELFF. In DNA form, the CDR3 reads TGCGCCAGCAGACGGACAGGGGGGGATACCGGGGAGCTGTTTTTT.

CDR3 sequence reads: CASRTSGAPLSSYNEQFF. DNA of the CDR3: TGCGCCAGCCGGACTAGCGGAGCGCCCTTGAGCTCCTACAATGAGCAGTTCTTC. This chain connects TRBV5-1 to TRBJ2-1; 10 bases line up with TRBD2. J lost 0 bases, V lost 7 bases, and 13 bases had no gene match. Germline CDR1 SGHRS, CDR2 YFSETQ. This CDR3 is built from 18 residues.

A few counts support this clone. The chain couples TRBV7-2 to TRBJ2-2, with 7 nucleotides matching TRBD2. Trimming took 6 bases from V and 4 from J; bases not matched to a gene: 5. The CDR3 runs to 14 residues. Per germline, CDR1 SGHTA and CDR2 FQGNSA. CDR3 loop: CASRTTGGTGELFF. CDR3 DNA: TGTGCCAGCAGGACGACGGGGGGCACCGGGGAGCTGTTTTTT.

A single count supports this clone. CDR3 nucleotides: TGTGCCAGCAGCCGGTCAGATACGCAGTATTTT. This translates into CASSRSDTQYF. The rearrangement links TRBV7-9 to TRBJ2-3, with D uncertain. The V end was cut by 5 bases, the J end by 4 bases, with 4 bases between. The CDR3 spans 11 residues. The germline gives CDR1 SEHNR, CDR2 FQNEAQ (reference sequence). The whole variable domain, remainder taken from reference TRBV7-9 and TRBJ2-3, is DTGVSQNPRHKITKRGQNVTFRCDPISEHNRLYWYRQTLGQGPEFLTYFQNEAQLEKSRLLSDRFSAERPKGSFSTLEIQRTEQGDSAMYLCASSRSDTQYFGPGTRLTVL.